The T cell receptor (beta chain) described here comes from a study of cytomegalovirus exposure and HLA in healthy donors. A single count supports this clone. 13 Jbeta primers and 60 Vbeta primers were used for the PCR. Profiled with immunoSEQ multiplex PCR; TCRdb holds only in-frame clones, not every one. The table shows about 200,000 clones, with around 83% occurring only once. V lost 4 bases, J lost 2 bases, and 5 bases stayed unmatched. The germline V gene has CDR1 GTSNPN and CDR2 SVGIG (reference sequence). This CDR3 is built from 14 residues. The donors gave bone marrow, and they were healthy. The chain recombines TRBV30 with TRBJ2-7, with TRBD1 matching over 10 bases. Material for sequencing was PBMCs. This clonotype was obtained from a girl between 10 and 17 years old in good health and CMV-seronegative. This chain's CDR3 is CAWIRDRGTYEQYF. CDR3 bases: TGTGCCTGGATTAGGGACAGGGGTACCTACGAGCAGTACTTC.